This T cell receptor (beta chain) was obtained from a study of CD4 and CD8 cells across lung adenocarcinoma regions. The patients had localized lung adenocarcinoma, a non-small cell subtype. TCRdb reprocessed the PCR reads with MiXCR, giving one entry per CDR3 protein. The table has about 19,000 distinct CDR3 sequences, 50% seen once. Sequenced sample: CD8+ T cells from the margin of a lung tumor. This receptor was obtained from a male donor with lung adenocarcinoma. The CD4 and CD8 labels of this study may be unreliable.

CDR3 sequence reads: CASSARNLDRANEKLFF. For the CDR3, the DNA is TGTGCCAGCAGCGCTAGAAACTTGGACAGGGCAAATGAAAAACTGTTTTTT. The V call is TRBV6-1, the J call TRBJ1-4; 8 bases fit TRBD1. The V gene end was trimmed by 6 bases and the J gene end by 5 bases; junction bases not matched to a gene: 14. In germline, CDR1 is MNHNS, CDR2 SASEGT. The CDR3 loop spans 17 amino acids.